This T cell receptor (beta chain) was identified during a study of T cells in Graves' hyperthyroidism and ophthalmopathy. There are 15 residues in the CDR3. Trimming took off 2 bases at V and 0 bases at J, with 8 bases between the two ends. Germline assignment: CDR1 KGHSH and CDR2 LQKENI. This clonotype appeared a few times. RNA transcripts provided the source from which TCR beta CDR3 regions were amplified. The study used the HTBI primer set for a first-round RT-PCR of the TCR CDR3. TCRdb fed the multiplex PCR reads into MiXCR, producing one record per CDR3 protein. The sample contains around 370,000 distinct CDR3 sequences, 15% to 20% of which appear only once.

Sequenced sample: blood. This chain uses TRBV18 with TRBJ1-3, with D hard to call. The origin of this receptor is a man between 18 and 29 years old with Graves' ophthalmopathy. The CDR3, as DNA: TGTGCCAGCTCACCAGGAAGATTCTCTGGAAACACCATATATTTT. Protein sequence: CASSPGRFSGNTIYF.